Sequencing of this T cell receptor (beta chain) was carried out in a study of Ad26.COV2.S vaccination and SARS-CoV-2 variants. Study-wide context: Participant was drawn from the COV1001 Ad26.COV2.S trial arm. Ad26.COV2.S given intramuscularly, once or twice 56 days apart.

Whole-study findings and limits: Breadth, reportedly substantial, characterized the spike-specific CD8+ and CD4+ T cell responses after vaccination. Total responses of T cells may have been underestimated by the analyses of TCR breadth and depth.

CDR3 length equals 15 residues. Per the germline V gene, CDR1 is LNHNV and CDR2 is YYDKDF (reference sequence). V lost 3 bases to trimming and J lost 3 bases; unmatched junction nucleotides: 3. Generated by immunoSEQ multiplex PCR, the TCRdb table keeps only in-frame clones and is missing some. The sample includes hundreds of thousands of clones, 70% to 90% of them seen just once. The sample's treatment: approximately 18 received Ad26.COV2.S at low or high dose, single or two shots; about 5 received placebo; per-sample allocation not given. Collection of samples fell on day 63 after the first vaccine or placebo injection. As regards this clone: Its antigen is unknown.

The chain couples TRBV15 to TRBJ2-3; 10 bases line up with TRBD2. The sample was peripheral blood, taken in a trial of Ad26.COV2.S vaccine versus placebo. This clonotype was obtained from a person aged 18-65 years who received the Ad26.COV2.S COVID-19 vaccine or a placebo. The CDR3, as DNA: TGTGCCACCAGCAGGTCTAGCGGGGGAACAGATACGCAGTATTTT. Protein: CATSRSSGGTDTQYF.